This T cell receptor beta chain was sequenced for a study of glioma-infiltrating T cells after dendritic cell vaccination. The time point was: after dendritic cell vaccination, including at tumor progression/relapse. None of the glioblastoma patients had an isocitrate dehydrogenase mutation. The PCR used 60 V beta and 13 J beta primers. Using immunoSEQ multiplex PCR, the repertoire was profiled, and TCRdb retains in-frame clones only, with some absent. Among 100,000 to 120,000 clones listed, around 87% were seen once. Trimming stripped 2 bases from V and 0 bases from J, with 15 bases between. Looked up from germline, CDR1 is SGHDT and CDR2 is YYEEEE. This CDR3 comprises 17 residues.

The chain combines TRBV5-6 with TRBJ1-5, with a possible D match to TRBD1 (6 bases). The sample was blood, taken after dendritic cell vaccination. The origin of this receptor is a human donor with glioblastoma. The chain's CDR3 is CASSLSRGPYSNQPQHF. CDR3 nucleotides: TGTGCCAGCAGCTTATCCAGGGGACCATATAGCAATCAGCCCCAGCATTTT.